Listed here is a single T cell receptor beta chain. Its antigen is as yet unknown. This sample was taken from a study of OX40 agonist ivuxolimab in advanced cancers. In germline, CDR1 is SNHLY, CDR2 FYNNEI. This CDR3 contains 13 residues. V shed 7 bases and J shed 0 bases, with 9 bases lying between them. Peripheral blood came from all dose cohorts at three timepoints. The study's findings and limits: Not determined was the antigen specificity of the expanded peripheral T cells.

TCRdb's copy holds only in-frame clones and misses some; the assay was immunoSEQ multiplex PCR. The table has about 73,000 clones, roughly 90% seen once. This receptor was obtained from an adult with an advanced solid tumor such as melanoma, head and neck, liver or kidney cancer. Sample: CD4+ or CD8+ T cells sorted from blood, taken in a trial of the OX40 agonist ivuxolimab. V is TRBV2 and J is TRBJ2-5; D possibly corresponds to TRBD1 (5 bases). In DNA form, the CDR3 reads TGTGCCAGCACGCCGACAGACCAAGAGACCCAGTACTTC. Translated: CASTPTDQETQYF. Supplemented by reference TRBV2 and TRBJ2-5, the full variable domain reads EPEVTQTPSHQVTQMGQEVILRCVPISNHLYFYWYRQILGQKVEFLVSFYNNEISEKSEIFDDQFSVERPDGSNFTLKIRSTKLEDSAMYFCASTPTDQETQYFGPGTRLLVL.